The rows below give T cell receptor beta chains drawn from one sample of a study of early T cells in non-severe SARS-CoV-2 infection. TCRdb ran MiXCR on the 5' RACE reads and lists one entry per CDR3 protein. The sample lists about 88,000 distinct CDR3 sequences, 15% occurring once. Input material: whole blood. These receptor sequences come from an adult who was a healthcare worker with PCR-confirmed SARS-CoV-2 infection or an uninfected control (not recorded which). Each CDR3 is given with its conserved first and last residue. A D gene is named only where the DNA matches it firmly. Clone size appears in some rows only: once, few, many, or a class for an expanded clone.

d_call | j_call | v_call | clone_size | cdr3_aa | cdr3_nt
. | TRBJ2-7 | TRBV4-3 | . | CASSQGLVKTYEQYF | TGCGCCAGCAGCCAAGGCCTAGTGAAGACCTACGAGCAGTACTTC
. | TRBJ1-6 | TRBV20-1 | few | CSARQGRDSPLHF | TGCAGTGCTAGACAGGGAAGAGACTCACCCCTCCACTTT
. | TRBJ1-5 | TRBV6-6 | few | CASSPQGYSNQPRHF | TGTGCCAGCAGTCCTCAGGGTTATAGCAATCAGCCCCGGCATTTT
TRBD1 | TRBJ1-5 | TRBV6-5 | many | CASRDRVDQPQHF | TGTGCCAGCAGGGACAGGGTGGATCAGCCCCAGCATTTT
. | TRBJ1-1 | TRBV7-6 | many | CASSPAPNTEAFF | TGTGCCAGCAGCCCAGCCCCGAACACTGAAGCTTTCTTT
TRBD2 | TRBJ2-1 | TRBV6-1 | . | CASSELLAGGPHEQFF | TGTGCCAGCAGTGAACTCCTAGCGGGAGGGCCCCATGAGCAGTTCTTC
TRBD1 | TRBJ2-3 | TRBV30 | few | CAWNRDRYTDTQYF | TGTGCCTGGAACCGGGACAGATACACAGATACGCAGTATTTT
. | TRBJ2-7 | TRBV20-1 | . | CSASMVYEQYF | TGCAGTGCTAGTATGGTCTACGAGCAGTACTTC
. | TRBJ1-2 | TRBV12-3/TRBV12-4 | few | CASSLSGIDGYTF | TGTGCCAGCAGTTTATCGGGGATCGATGGCTACACCTTC
. | TRBJ2-3 | TRBV29-1 | many | CSGRGTDTQYF | TGCAGCGGGAGGGGGACAGATACGCAGTATTTT
. | TRBJ2-5 | TRBV6-5 | few | CASSAWTDQETQYF | TGTGCCAGCAGCGCATGGACAGACCAAGAGACCCAGTACTTC
TRBD2 | TRBJ2-2 | TRBV12-3/TRBV12-4 | many | CAIRGTSGNSNTGELFF | TGTGCCATACGAGGGACTAGCGGGAACTCGAACACCGGGGAGCTGTTTTTT
. | TRBJ2-3 | TRBV7-9 | . | CASSSRGASTDTQYF | TGTGCCAGCAGCTCCCGGGGGGCTAGCACAGATACGCAGTATTTT
TRBD1 | TRBJ2-1 | TRBV4-3 | few | CASSQDSGTGGNEQFF | TGCGCCAGCAGCCAAGATTCCGGGACAGGTGGGAATGAGCAGTTCTTC
TRBD1 | TRBJ2-4 | TRBV4-1 | . | CASSQDPTLTGGKNIQYF | TGCGCCAGCAGCCAAGATCCCACCTTGACAGGGGGTAAAAACATTCAGTACTTC
. | TRBJ2-1 | TRBV7-9 | few | CASSLLDEQFF | TGTGCCAGCAGCTTATTAGATGAGCAGTTCTTC
TRBD2 | TRBJ2-2 | TRBV29-1 | . | CSVGTSGMNTGELFF | TGCAGCGTCGGGACTAGCGGGATGAACACCGGGGAGCTGTTTTTT
. | TRBJ2-3 | TRBV7-2 | . | CASSLDGGNTDTQYF | TGTGCCAGCAGCTTAGACGGAGGGAACACAGATACGCAGTATTTT
. | TRBJ2-4 | TRBV18 | many | CASSPSISRDIQYF | TGTGCCAGCTCACCATCGATTTCTCGAGACATTCAGTACTTC
. | TRBJ1-4 | TRBV2 | . | CASSVTWATNEKLFF | TGTGCCAGCAGTGTAACCTGGGCAACTAATGAAAAACTGTTTTTT
TRBD2 | TRBJ2-5 | TRBV2 | . | CALRRGQETQYF | TGTGCCCTCCGGCGGGGGCAAGAGACCCAGTACTTC
. | TRBJ2-3 | TRBV6-6 | many | CATSPPGAPDTQYF | TGTGCCACGAGCCCCCCGGGAGCCCCCGATACGCAGTATTTT
. | TRBJ1-5 | TRBV19 | few | CATTSFNQPQHF | TGTGCCACAACGTCCTTCAATCAGCCCCAGCATTTT
. | TRBJ2-1 | TRBV19 | . | CASRNNRGSYNEQFF | TGTGCCAGTAGGAACAACAGAGGCTCCTACAATGAGCAGTTCTTC
. | TRBJ1-2 | TRBV28 | many | CASSLVGLPRGGYTF | TGTGCCAGCAGTTTAGTCGGTCTTCCGCGGGGAGGCTACACCTTC
. | TRBJ2-2 | TRBV27 | few | CASSLLGPGELFF | TGTGCCAGCAGTTTACTGGGGCCCGGGGAGCTGTTTTTT
. | TRBJ2-5 | TRBV29-1 | many | CSVEKETQYF | TGCAGCGTCGAGAAGGAGACCCAGTACTTC
TRBD2 | TRBJ2-7 | TRBV11-2 | many | CASSLERGAYEQYF | TGTGCCAGCAGCTTAGAGCGGGGGGCCTACGAGCAGTACTTC
TRBD2 | TRBJ2-1 | TRBV7-9 | many | CASSLRLAGDGEQFF | TGTGCCAGCAGCTTACGACTAGCGGGAGACGGTGAGCAGTTCTTC
TRBD1 | TRBJ1-2 | TRBV4-3 | few | CASSLDPGQGINGYTF | TGCGCCAGCAGCCTAGATCCGGGACAGGGGATAAATGGCTACACCTTC
TRBD1 | TRBJ1-1 | TRBV12-5 | few | CASAIQQGAAFF | TGTGCTAGTGCCATACAACAGGGGGCTGCTTTCTTT
TRBD1 | TRBJ2-4 | TRBV20-1 | few | CSARDWDRGRNIQYF | TGCAGTGCTAGAGATTGGGACAGGGGGAGGAACATTCAGTACTTC
. | TRBJ2-3 | TRBV29-1 | . | CSVEIADTQYF | TGCAGCGTCGAGATCGCAGATACGCAGTATTTT
. | TRBJ2-1 | TRBV7-9 | few | CASSFEVYSYNEQFF | TGTGCCAGCAGCTTTGAGGTCTACTCCTACAATGAGCAGTTCTTC
. | TRBJ2-3 | TRBV6-1 | many | CASSVGWRTDTQYF | TGTGCCAGCAGTGTAGGTTGGAGGACAGATACGCAGTATTTT
. | TRBJ2-3 | TRBV4-3 | many | CASGPGGTDTQYF | TGCGCCAGCGGACCTGGGGGTACAGATACGCAGTATTTT
. | TRBJ1-1 | TRBV5-6 | many | CASSSGDGMNTEAFF | TGTGCCAGCAGCTCGGGGGACGGCATGAACACTGAAGCTTTCTTT
. | TRBJ2-3 | TRBV2 | few | CASSSLQRSITDTQYF | TGTGCCAGCTCGTCCCTACAGAGAAGTATAACAGATACGCAGTATTTT
. | TRBJ1-1 | TRBV7-9 | . | CASSLGAGNTEAFF | TGTGCCAGCAGCTTAGGCGCGGGGAACACTGAAGCTTTCTTT
TRBD1 | TRBJ2-2 | TRBV12-3/TRBV12-4 | few | CASTRQGALTGELFF | TGTGCCAGCACTAGACAGGGGGCGCTCACCGGGGAGCTGTTTTTT
. | TRBJ2-1 | TRBV5-4 | . | CASSLPDSKGNEQFF | TGTGCCAGCAGCCTTCCTGACTCAAAGGGCAATGAGCAGTTCTTC